This T cell receptor beta chain was recovered during a study of post-analysis software for immune sequencing data. CDR3 length: 17 residues. V was clipped by 1 base and J by 7 bases; unmatched bases: 15. Germline V gives CDR1 SQVTM, CDR2 ANQGSEA. Sequencing libraries made from TCR beta cDNA carried unique molecular identifiers. TCRdb reanalysed the PCR reads using MiXCR and keeps one entry per CDR3 protein. The data hold roughly 800,000 distinct CDR3 sequences, with roughly 50% observed a single time. This clonotype was counted between two and nine times. What it recognizes is unknown. Study conclusions and caveats: F measure clustering grouped samples strongly by preparation batch. Normalized Chao1 diversity in multiple sclerosis patients fell significantly below that of controls. About 5 TRBV segments occurring more often in patients than controls included TRBV5-6, TRBV5-1 and TRBV20-1.

Sequenced material: blood. The receptor's source is a girl aged 5-17 years with multiple sclerosis. The V and J genes are TRBV29-1 and TRBJ2-1; 8 bases agree with TRBD2. The DNA for the CDR3 is TGCAGCGTTGAAGCGGGAGGGACACCTATCCTTGGGAATGAGCAGTTCTTC. It encodes CSVEAGGTPILGNEQFF.